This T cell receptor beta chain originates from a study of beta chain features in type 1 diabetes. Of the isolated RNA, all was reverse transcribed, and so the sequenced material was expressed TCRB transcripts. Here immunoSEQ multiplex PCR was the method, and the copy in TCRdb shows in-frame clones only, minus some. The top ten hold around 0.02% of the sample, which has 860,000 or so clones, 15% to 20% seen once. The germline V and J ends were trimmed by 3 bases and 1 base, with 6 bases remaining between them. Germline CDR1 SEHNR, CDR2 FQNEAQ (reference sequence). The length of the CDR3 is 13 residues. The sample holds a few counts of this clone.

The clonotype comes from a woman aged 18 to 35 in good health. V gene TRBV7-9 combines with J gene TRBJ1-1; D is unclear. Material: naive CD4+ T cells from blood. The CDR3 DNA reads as TGTGCCAGCAGCTTTCAGGAGAACACTGAAGCTTTCTTT. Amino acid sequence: CASSFQENTEAFF.